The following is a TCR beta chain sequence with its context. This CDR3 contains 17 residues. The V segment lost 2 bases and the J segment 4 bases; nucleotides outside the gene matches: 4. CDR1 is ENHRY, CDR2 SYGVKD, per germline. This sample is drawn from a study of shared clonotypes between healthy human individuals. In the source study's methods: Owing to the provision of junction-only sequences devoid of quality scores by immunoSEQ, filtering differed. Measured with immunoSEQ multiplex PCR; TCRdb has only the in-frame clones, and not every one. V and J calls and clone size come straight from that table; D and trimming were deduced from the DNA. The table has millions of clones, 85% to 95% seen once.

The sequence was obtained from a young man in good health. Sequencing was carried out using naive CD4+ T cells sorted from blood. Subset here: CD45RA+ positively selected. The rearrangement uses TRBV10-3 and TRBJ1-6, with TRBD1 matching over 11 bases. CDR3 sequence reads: CAISEGTGGGYNSPLHF. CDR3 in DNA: TGTGCCATCAGTGAGGGGACAGGGGGAGGTTATAATTCACCCCTCCACTTT.